A single TCR beta chain is shown here with its context. This clonotype was seen repeatedly, ten times or more. No antigen is known for it. One base away there is no much larger clone; base qualities are not given. The source of the sample is a study of T-cell reconstitution after alpha-beta-depleted transplantation in children (dated by TCRdb to between 2015 and 2016). Some background on the complete study: T-cell immune reconstitution after TCRalphabeta/CD19-depleted allogeneic hematopoietic cell transplantation in children was quantitatively tracked in the study by means of TCR repertoire profiling. What the study reported, not specific to this receptor: In some patients, the high TCRbeta diversity seen at day 60 was put down to recipient T cells and intrathymic progenitors that had survived conditioning. The apparently early recovery of alphabetaT-cell counts about two months after transplant reportedly depended on only several hundred rapidly expanded clones that came from non-depleted graft cells. Hyperexpanded clone frequencies declined over subsequent months; after one year, T-cell counts and TCRbeta diversity were mostly attributed to newly produced T cells.

The sample's treatment or condition label, decoded: allogeneic hematopoietic cell transplantation with graft depleted of TCRalphabeta T cells and CD19 B cells. The children who served as transplant recipients had been given grafts of TCRalphabeta/CD19-depleted allogeneic hematopoietic cells. Library construction relied on PCR. The sequencer was an Illumina HiSeq 2500. TCR library preparation used molecular barcoding, with unique molecular identifiers applied to normalize quantification of the TCRbeta repertoire. TCRdb reran the public reads through fastp at Q25 and MiXCR, keeping productive beta chains. Each entry merges the rows of one CDR3 protein and shows their most common DNA and genes. The sample table holds fewer than 750,000 distinct CDR3 sequences, of which roughly 23% were seen once. The biggest ten clones account for around 14% of the sample. The CDR3 runs 13 residues from the cysteine to the phenylalanine. Just CDR3 DNA is preserved here, 39 bases in frame from base 1. CDR1 and CDR2 (KGHSH, LQKENI) derive from the germline V gene. At the junction V is shortened by 2 bases and J by 7 bases; bases outside the gene matches: 4.

The material sequenced was PBMCs, mostly from graft donor cells, taken 360 days after TCRalphabeta/CD19-depleted stem cell transplant. This TCR derives from a boy under two years old who had a stem cell transplant for acute myeloid leukemia, so the T cells may come from the graft donor. The chain employs TRBV18 and TRBJ1-1, and 7 junction bases match TRBD1. This receptor has the CDR3 CASSPRQGIEAFF. The nucleotide sequence is given as TGTGCCAGCTCACCAAGACAGGGTATTGAAGCTTTCTTT.